This T cell receptor (beta chain) was recovered during a study of PD-L1 blockade in urothelial cancer. Germline trimming cut 4 bases from V and 10 bases from J; bases unmatched to any gene: 13. CDR3 size: 16 residues. Germline-derived CDR1 and CDR2 are ENHRY and SYGVKD. Only in-frame clones appear in the TCRdb table, and some are missing; sequencing was by immunoSEQ multiplex PCR. The table has roughly 130,000 clones, around 85% seen once. Specified time point: pretreatment peripheral blood. This sequence joins TRBV10-3 and TRBJ2-1, with 10 positions matching TRBD2. Sample: PBMCs, taken around atezolizumab (anti-PD-L1) treatment. This sequence was found in a man in his fifties with urothelial cancer. The CDR3 region has the DNA TGTGCCATCAGTGGGGGACTTACTAGCGGGAACGACGAGCAGTTCTTC. This gives the protein CAISGGLTSGNDEQFF.